This T cell receptor beta chain was recovered during a study of T cell changes during pregnancy in multiple sclerosis. Data came from immunoSEQ multiplex PCR; TCRdb stores just in-frame clones and leaves some out. The sample lists tens of thousands of clones; over 85% were seen once. This CDR3 region has 17 residues. Losses at the gene ends were 3 bases for V and 2 bases for J; bases not matched to a gene: 10. In germline, CDR1 is KGHSH, CDR2 LQKENI. The V gene is TRBV18, the J gene TRBJ2-5; TRBD2 matches at 9 bases. The source was peripheral blood, collected in the third trimester of pregnancy. The TCR originated in a female donor with multiple sclerosis, enrolled in a pregnancy study. The CDR3 nucleotides are TGTGCCAGCTCACCCGTCGTAGGTAGCGGGGGACAAGAGACCCAGTACTTC. It translates to CASSPVVGSGGQETQYF.